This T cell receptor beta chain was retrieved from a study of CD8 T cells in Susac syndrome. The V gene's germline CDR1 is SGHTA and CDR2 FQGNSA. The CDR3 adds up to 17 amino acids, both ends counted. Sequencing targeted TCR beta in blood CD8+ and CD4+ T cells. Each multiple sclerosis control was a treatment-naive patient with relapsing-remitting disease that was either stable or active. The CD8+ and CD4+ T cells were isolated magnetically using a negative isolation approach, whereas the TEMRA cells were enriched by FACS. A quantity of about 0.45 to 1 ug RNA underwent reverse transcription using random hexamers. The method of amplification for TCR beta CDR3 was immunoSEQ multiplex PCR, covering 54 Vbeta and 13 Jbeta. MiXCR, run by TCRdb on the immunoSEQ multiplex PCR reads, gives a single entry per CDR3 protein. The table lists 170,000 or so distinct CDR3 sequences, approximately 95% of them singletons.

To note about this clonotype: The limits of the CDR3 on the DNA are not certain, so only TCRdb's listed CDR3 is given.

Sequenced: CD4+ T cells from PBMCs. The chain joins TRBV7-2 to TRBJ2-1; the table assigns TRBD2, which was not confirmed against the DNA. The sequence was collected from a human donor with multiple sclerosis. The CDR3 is CASSPHTRSTMSSSSFF.